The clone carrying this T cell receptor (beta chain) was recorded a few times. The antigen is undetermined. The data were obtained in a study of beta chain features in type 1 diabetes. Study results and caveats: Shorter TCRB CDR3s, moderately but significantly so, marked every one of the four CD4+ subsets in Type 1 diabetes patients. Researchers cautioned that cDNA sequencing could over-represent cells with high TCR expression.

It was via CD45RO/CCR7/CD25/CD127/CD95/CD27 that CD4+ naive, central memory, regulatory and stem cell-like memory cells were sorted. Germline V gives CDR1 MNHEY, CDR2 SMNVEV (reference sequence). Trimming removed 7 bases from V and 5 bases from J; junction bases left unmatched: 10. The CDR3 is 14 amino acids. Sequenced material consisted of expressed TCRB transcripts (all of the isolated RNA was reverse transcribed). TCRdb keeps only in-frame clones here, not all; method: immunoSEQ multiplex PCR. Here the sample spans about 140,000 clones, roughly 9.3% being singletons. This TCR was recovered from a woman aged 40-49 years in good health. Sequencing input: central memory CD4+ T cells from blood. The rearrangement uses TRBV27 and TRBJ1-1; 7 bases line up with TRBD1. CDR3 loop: CASTRQGPGTEAFF. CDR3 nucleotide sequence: TGTGCCAGCACACGACAGGGCCCGGGGACTGAAGCTTTCTTT.